The source of this TCR beta chain is a study of shared clonotypes between healthy human individuals. Study-wide results and limits: Estimated richness was generally greater in naive than memory subsets.

Every subset's genomic DNA went evenly onto several immunoSEQ plates. Assay: immunoSEQ multiplex PCR; the TCRdb copy retains only in-frame clones and omits some. The data hold approximately 980,000 clones, with approximately 80% observed a single time. About this clone itself: Antigen unknown. Different DNA sequences within this sample yield the same CDR3.

The CDR3 totals 12 residues. The V and J ends lost 2 bases and 2 bases respectively, with 3 bases between them. Germline V gene data show CDR1 as SGHTA and CDR2 as FQGNSA. Sequencing was done on a sample of memory CD4+ T cells sorted from blood. The subset: CD45RA-negative fraction. The V gene is TRBV7-2, the J gene TRBJ2-5; D is unresolved. This clonotype was sampled from a man younger than 30 in good health. CDR3 protein: CASSLYQETQYF. CDR3 nucleotides: TGTGCCAGCAGCTTATATCAAGAGACCCAGTACTTC.